The entry that follows covers one T cell receptor beta chain sequence. Method: immunoSEQ multiplex PCR; TCRdb's copy keeps in-frame clones and lacks some. The sample has 200,000 or so clones; roughly four fifths are singletons. Followed over time, Seattle patients had been enrolled while infection was active. This specimen belongs to a study of blood T cell repertoires in COVID-19. About the research overall: There were acute and convalescent COVID-19 samples, and they came from the United States, Italy and Spain. The cDNA or gDNA used as material had been derived from T cells, B-cell-depleted T cells, or PBMCs.

This CDR3 is 16 amino acids long. The germline V gene has CDR1 SGHRS and CDR2 YFSETQ. V was trimmed by 3 bases and J by 0 bases, leaving 13 bases between them. The chain combines TRBV5-1 with TRBJ1-5; D might be TRBD1 (5 bases). The receptor's source is an elderly woman with COVID-19, enrolled during active disease. The material sequenced was peripheral blood. DNA of the CDR3: TGCGCCAGCAGCTGGGGCGGAGGGGATAGCAATCAGCCCCAGCATTTT. It encodes CASSWGGGDSNQPQHF.